This T cell receptor (beta chain) is from a study of blood T cell repertoires in COVID-19. Study context: COVID-19 samples from acute and convalescent phases originated in the United States, Italy and Spain. The analysed material was cDNA or gDNA that came from T cells, B-cell-depleted T cells, or PBMCs.

In the original processing: Amplification of reference gene primers was used by the study to estimate nucleated cell counts. Clones were sequenced by immunoSEQ multiplex PCR, and TCRdb holds only the in-frame ones, with some missing. V and J calls plus clone size are reproduced from that table; the DNA served to infer D and trimming. Counted here are 84,000 or so clones, around four fifths occurring once; the ten biggest clones make up approximately 34%. Patients at the Seattle site were enrolled during active infection and followed longitudinally. The CDR3 is 13 residues long. The V gene lost 3 bases and the J gene lost 10 bases, with 15 bases spanning the gap.

Sequenced sample: peripheral blood. This sequence joins TRBV12-3 or TRBV12-4 and TRBJ1-1, with D perhaps matching TRBD1 (5 bases). The TCR was taken from a man between 60 and 75 years old with COVID-19, enrolled during active disease. CDR3 coding DNA: TGTGCCAGCAGTTTGGGTCAGGGTAGTACAGCTTTCTTT. Translating gives CASSLGQGSTAFF.